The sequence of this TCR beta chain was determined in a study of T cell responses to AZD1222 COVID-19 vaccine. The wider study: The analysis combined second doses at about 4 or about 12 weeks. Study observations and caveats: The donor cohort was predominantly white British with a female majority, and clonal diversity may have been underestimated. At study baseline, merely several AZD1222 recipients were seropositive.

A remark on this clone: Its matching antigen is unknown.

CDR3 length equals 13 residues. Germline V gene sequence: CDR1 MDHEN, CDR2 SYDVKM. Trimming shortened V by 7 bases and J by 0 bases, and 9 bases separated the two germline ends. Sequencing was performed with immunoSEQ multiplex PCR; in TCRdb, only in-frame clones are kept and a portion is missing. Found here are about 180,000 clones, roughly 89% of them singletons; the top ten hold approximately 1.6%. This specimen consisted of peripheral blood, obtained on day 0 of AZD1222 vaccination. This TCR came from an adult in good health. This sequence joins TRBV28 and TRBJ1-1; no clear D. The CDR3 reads CASNSVMNTEAFF. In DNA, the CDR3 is TGTGCCAGCAACAGTGTCATGAACACTGAAGCTTTCTTT.